The clone carrying this T cell receptor beta chain appeared a single time. This CDR3 has 12 residues. With 3 bases removed from V and 1 base from J, the gap between germline ends came to 3 bases. Germline V CDR1 and CDR2: SEHNR, FQNEAQ (reference sequence). These data come from a study of T cell changes during pregnancy in multiple sclerosis. Sequencing used immunoSEQ multiplex PCR; TCRdb keeps in-frame clones, though not all of them. The sample carries around 30,000 clones, under 95% recorded once. The receptor comes from a female donor with multiple sclerosis, enrolled in a pregnancy study. The sample was CD4+ T cells from peripheral blood mononuclear cells, taken after pregnancy. The rearrangement joins TRBV7-9 to TRBJ2-5; D is ambiguous. Written as DNA, the CDR3 is TGTGCCAGCAGCTTCGGCCAAGAGACCCAGTACTTC. Amino acids: CASSFGQETQYF. The full variable domain, its missing parts supplied by reference TRBV7-9 and TRBJ2-5, is DTGVSQNPRHKITKRGQNVTFRCDPISEHNRLYWYRQTLGQGPEFLTYFQNEAQLEKSRLLSDRFSAERPKGSFSTLEIQRTEQGDSAMYLCASSFGQETQYFGPGTRLLVL.